The 12 T cell receptor beta chains below were found in one sample sequenced in a study of OX40 agonist ivuxolimab in advanced cancers. Assay: immunoSEQ multiplex PCR; the TCRdb copy retains only in-frame clones and omits some. The table shows tens of thousands of clones, with approximately 91% occurring only once. Material: CD4+ or CD8+ T cells sorted from blood, obtained in a trial of the OX40 agonist ivuxolimab. All receptors come from an adult with an advanced solid tumor such as melanoma, head and neck, liver or kidney cancer.

V usage is TRBV6-5 and J usage is TRBJ1-1; perhaps TRBD1 as D (5 bases). V was pared by 6 bases and J by 8 bases, with 16 bases between. This CDR3 is built from 13 residues. In germline, CDR1 is MNHEY, CDR2 SVGAGI. CDR3 residues: CASSLVGGREAFF. The CDR3 DNA is TGTGCCAGCAGCCTCGTGGGGGGAAGGGAAGCTTTCTTT.

This clone showed up just a few times. The chain links TRBV7-9 to TRBJ2-7; tentative D call: TRBD2 (5 bases). Germline assignment: CDR1 SEHNR and CDR2 FQNEAQ (reference sequence). The CDR3 runs to 12 residues. Between the trimmed V and J ends, which lost 5 bases and 3 bases, there was a span of 8 bases. CDR3 region: CASSPRGYEQYF. CDR3 coding DNA: TGTGCCAGCAGCCCCCGGGGCTACGAGCAGTACTTC.

The chain uses TRBV7-9 and TRBJ1-1; D perhaps matches TRBD1 (5 bases). Germline values: CDR1 SEHNR, CDR2 FQNEAQ (reference sequence). V was cut by 0 bases and J by 4 bases, with 18 bases left in between. The CDR3 covers 17 residues. The CDR3 spells CASSLAGGTRASTEAFF. As DNA, the CDR3 is TGTGCCAGCAGCTTAGCGGGAGGGACTAGAGCGAGCACTGAAGCTTTCTTT.

The CDR3 protein is CASSFRQGDEQYF. CDR3 DNA sequence: TGTGCCAGCAGCTTTCGACAGGGTGATGAGCAGTACTTC. The V gene is TRBV7-8, the J gene TRBJ2-7, with 7 bases fitting TRBD1. CDR1 SGHVS and CDR2 FQNEAQ come from the germline V gene. V was pared by 3 bases and J by 7 bases, with 6 bases of the junction left unmatched. This CDR3 spans 13 amino acids.

In regard to this clone: This CDR3 is missing its conserved last phenylalanine or tryptophan, likely due to a read error. The DNA of the CDR3 is TGCGCCAGCAGCTCCCAGACAGGGATGGGTGGCTACACCCTC. Amino acids: CASSSQTGMGGYTL. V gene TRBV5-1 combines with J gene TRBJ1-2, with 7 positions matching TRBD1. The J segment lost 7 bases and the V segment lost 3 bases, leaving 9 bases of the junction unmatched. The CDR3 runs to 14 residues. Per germline, CDR1 SGHRS and CDR2 YFSETQ.

The chain couples TRBV19 to TRBJ1-4; TRBD1 is a possible D gene (6 bases). The germline gives CDR1 LNHDA, CDR2 SQIVND (reference sequence). The CDR3 has 14 amino acids. V shed 7 bases and J shed 8 bases, with 17 bases lying between them. The CDR3 sequence: CASTRGGDNEKLFF. CDR3 in DNA: TGTGCCAGTACCCGGGGGGGGGACAACGAAAAACTGTTTTTT.

The V and J genes are TRBV19 and TRBJ1-6; TRBD1 might be the D (5 bases). The CDR3 runs 12 residues. Germline loops: CDR1 LNHDA, CDR2 SQIVND (reference sequence). Trimming stripped 6 bases from V and 8 bases from J, with 8 bases between. CDR3 in amino acids: CASRVGDSPLHF. The CDR3 bases are TGTGCCAGTAGGGTGGGGGATTCACCCCTCCACTTT.

This sequence joins TRBV9 and TRBJ1-1; D ambiguous. The V gene lost 3 bases and the J gene lost 0 bases, with 12 bases spanning the gap. The CDR3 is made up of 15 amino acids. Germline V gene data show CDR1 as SGDLS and CDR2 as YYNGEE. CDR3 sequence reads: CASSALDTLNTEAFF. The CDR3 nucleotides read TGTGCCAGCAGCGCCCTCGACACCCTGAACACTGAAGCTTTCTTT.

About this clone itself: Relative to the germline gene, one junction end is altered; a read error may explain this. This chain links TRBV7-7 with TRBJ2-1; 9 bases are a match to TRBD2. The CDR3 length is 15 residues. The germline V gene has CDR1 SSHAT and CDR2 FNYEAQ (reference sequence). CDR3 loop: CASSLGRGGYNEQFF. The CDR3 DNA sequence: TGTGCTAGCAGCTTAGGGCGGGGGGGCTACAATGAGCAGTTCTTC.

This chain links TRBV7-9 with TRBJ2-5; 9 nucleotides agree with TRBD1. Per the germline V gene, CDR1 is SEHNR and CDR2 is FQNEAQ (reference sequence). After removal of 8 bases from V and 4 bases from J, the junction contained 2 bases not matched to a gene. The CDR3 is 12 residues long. This CDR3 reads CASATGGETQYF. The DNA of the CDR3 is TGTGCCAGCGCGACAGGGGGAGAGACCCAGTACTTC.

The rearrangement uses TRBV16 and TRBJ1-2; maybe TRBD1 (6 bases). Trimming took 0 bases from V and 4 from J, leaving 21 bases between them. The germline gives CDR1 KGHSY, CDR2 FQNENV. CDR3 length: 18 residues. CDR3 loop: CASSQSWGRQSQSYGYTF. The CDR3 coding sequence is TGTGCCAGCAGCCAATCTTGGGGGCGTCAAAGTCAATCCTATGGCTACACCTTC.

The chain links TRBV30 to TRBJ2-1, with 12 bases matching TRBD2. J lost 9 bases, V lost 0 bases, and 9 bases had no gene match. CDR3 length: 16 amino acids. Germline CDR1 reads GTSNPN; CDR2 reads SVGIG (reference sequence). The CDR3 loop reads CAWSVRGLAGNVEQFF. In DNA, the CDR3 is TGTGCCTGGAGTGTACGAGGACTAGCGGGGAATGTTGAGCAGTTCTTC. The full variable domain, its missing parts supplied by reference TRBV30 and TRBJ2-1, is SQTIHQWPATLVQPVGSPLSLECTVEGTSNPNLYWYRQAAGRGLQLLFYSVGIGQISSEVPQNLSASRPQDRQFILSSKKLLLSDSGFYLCAWSVRGLAGNVEQFFGPGTRLTVL.